Listed below are T cell receptor beta chains from one sample, sequenced in a study of blood T cell repertoires in COVID-19. Some clones are missing from TCRdb's copy, which holds only in-frame ones; the method was immunoSEQ multiplex PCR. The data hold approximately 250,000 clones, with 80% to 90% observed a single time. Specimen: peripheral blood. The source of these receptors is a man aged 50-60 years with acute or convalescent COVID-19. The CDR3 runs from the conserved cysteine through the conserved F or W. The D gene is left open where the match is weak. Part of the rows lack a size; the others show once, few, many or a class for expanded clones.

TRBJ2-3 NA TRBD1 TRBV5-1 TGCGCCAGCAGCTTAACAACAGGGGGTCTCACAGATACGCAGTATTTT CASSLTTGGLTDTQYF
TRBJ2-5 NA TRBD2 TRBV5-1 TGCGCCAGCAGCGGATCGACTAGCGGGGACCAAGAGACCCAGTACTTC CASSGSTSGDQETQYF
TRBJ1-4 NA NA TRBV10-1 TGCGCCAGCAGTGGGCCAGGGGAAGAAAAACTGTTTTTT CASSGPGEEKLFF
TRBJ2-7 few NA TRBV9 TGTGCCAGCAGCGTAGGTGAGGCCCCCTCCTACGAGCAGTACTTC CASSVGEAPSYEQYF
TRBJ1-2 few NA TRBV28 TGTGCCACCCGGGGTTTCTATGGCTACACCTTC CATRGFYGYTF
TRBJ1-1 NA NA TRBV3-1/TRBV3-2 TGTGCCAGCAGCCCCAGGGTCGCCGGGAACACTGAAGCTTTCTTT CASSPRVAGNTEAFF
TRBJ1-2 NA NA TRBV19 TGTGCCAGTAGTTTATGCGACAGTTGTGGCTACACCTTC CASSLCDSCGYTF
TRBJ2-5 NA NA TRBV12-3/TRBV12-4 TGTGCCAGCAGCCACGCCGGAGAGACCCAGTACTTC CASSHAGETQYF
TRBJ1-5 NA TRBD1 TRBV18 TGTGCCAGCTCCCCCGCGGCAGGGGGGCAGCCCCAGCATTTT CASSPAAGGQPQHF
TRBJ1-4 NA NA TRBV10-3 TGTGCCATCGGACTAGGGGGGGGAGACGAAAAACTGTTTTTT CAIGLGGGDEKLFF
TRBJ2-1 NA NA TRBV20-1 TGCAGTGCCCAACGGGACAATGAGCAGTTCTTC CSAQRDNEQFF
TRBJ2-7 NA TRBD1 TRBV19 TGTGCCAGTAGTGGAACCGGGACAGGGTCCTACGAGCAGTACTTC CASSGTGTGSYEQYF
TRBJ2-7 few TRBD2 TRBV7-9 TGTGCCAGCAGCTTCCCCCGGACTAGAGGGTCCGGCTACGAGCAGTACTTC CASSFPRTRGSGYEQYF
TRBJ1-4 NA TRBD1 TRBV5-8 TGTGCCAGCAGCGTACCGACAGGGGCTAATGAAAAACTGTTTTTT CASSVPTGANEKLFF
TRBJ2-2 NA TRBD2 TRBV6-5 TGTGCCAGCAGTTACCGACGGACTAGCGGGGGTGGGGACCTGTTTTTT CASSYRRTSGGGDLFF
TRBJ1-1 NA NA TRBV19 TGTGCCAGTAGTATAGGATCGGACACTGAAGCTTTCTTT CASSIGSDTEAFF
TRBJ2-2 NA NA TRBV20-1 TGCAGTGCTAGTGACCCTAGGATATCCGGGGAGCTGTTTTTT CSASDPRISGELFF
TRBJ2-4 NA TRBD1 TRBV20-1 TGCAGTGCTAGTCAGGGGGCAAAAAACATTCAGTACTTC CSASQGAKNIQYF
TRBJ1-2 NA TRBD1 TRBV7-9 TGTGCCACCGGACAGGGCAGCTATGGCTACACCTTC CATGQGSYGYTF
TRBJ1-4 NA NA TRBV3-1/TRBV3-2 TGTGCCAGCAGCCAAGATTCGGGGTATAATGAAAAACTGTTTTTT CASSQDSGYNEKLFF
TRBJ2-4 NA NA TRBV6-1 TGTGCCAGCAGTGGCACTAGTACGACGGCCAAAAACATTCAGTACTTC CASSGTSTTAKNIQYF
TRBJ1-5 NA NA TRBV2 TGTGCCAGCCAGGAAAGGACAGAATCTCAGCCCCAGCATTTT CASQERTESQPQHF
TRBJ2-5 NA NA TRBV29-1 TGCAGCGTCGGACAGAGGGAGGAGACCCAGTACTTC CSVGQREETQYF